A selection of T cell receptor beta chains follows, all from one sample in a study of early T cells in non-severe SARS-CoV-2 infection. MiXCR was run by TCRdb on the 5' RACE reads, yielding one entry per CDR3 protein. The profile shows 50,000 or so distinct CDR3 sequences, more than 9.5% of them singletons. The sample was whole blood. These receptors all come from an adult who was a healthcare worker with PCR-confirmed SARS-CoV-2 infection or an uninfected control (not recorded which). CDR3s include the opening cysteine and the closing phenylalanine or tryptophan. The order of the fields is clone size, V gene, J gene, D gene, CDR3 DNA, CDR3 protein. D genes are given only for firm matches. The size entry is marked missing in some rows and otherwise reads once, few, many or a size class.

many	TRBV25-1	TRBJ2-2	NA	TGTGCCAGCAGTACCGCGGGGGCGCACACCGGGGAGCTGTTTTTT	CASSTAGAHTGELFF
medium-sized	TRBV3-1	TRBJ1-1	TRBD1	TGTGCCAGCAGAGACAGGGGTAGAGGTAGAGTCAACACTGAAGCTTTCTTT	CASRDRGRGRVNTEAFF
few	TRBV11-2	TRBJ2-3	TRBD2	TGTGCCAGCAGCTTAGGGCTAGCGGGGTTCACAGATACGCAGTATTTT	CASSLGLAGFTDTQYF
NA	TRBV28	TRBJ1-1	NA	TGTGCCAGCGGGCCGGGGAGGATGAACACTGAAGCTTTCTTT	CASGPGRMNTEAFF
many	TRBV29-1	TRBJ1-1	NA	TGCAGCGTGCGAACGGCGCAGGGGTGGACTGAAGCTTTCTTT	CSVRTAQGWTEAFF
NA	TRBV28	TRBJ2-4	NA	TGTGCCAGCAGTTTTACCCGGGTGGCCAAAAACATTCAGTACTTC	CASSFTRVAKNIQYF
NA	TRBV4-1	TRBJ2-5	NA	TGCGCCAGCAGCCAAGATGCCCTGACAGAGTTCCAAGAGACCCAGTACTTC	CASSQDALTEFQETQYF
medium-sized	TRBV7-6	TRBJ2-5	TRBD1	TGTGCCAGCAGCTTAGGGACAGGGGGCCAAGAGACCCAGTACTTC	CASSLGTGGQETQYF
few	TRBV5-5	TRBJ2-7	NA	TGTGCCAGCAGCTTGGCACAGGGGAGGTCCTACGAGCAGTACTTC	CASSLAQGRSYEQYF
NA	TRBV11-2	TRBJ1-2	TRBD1	TGTGCCAGCAGCTTGACAGGGGGCGAAGAGTATGGCTACACCTTC	CASSLTGGEEYGYTF
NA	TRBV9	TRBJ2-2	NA	TGTGCCAGCAGCCCTAGCCCCTTCCACTCCCCGGAGGACGGGGAGCTGTTTTTT	CASSPSPFHSPEDGELFF
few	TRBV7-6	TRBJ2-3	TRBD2	TGTGCCAGCAGCCCCCTAGCGGGAGTTGGCACAGATACGCAGTATTTT	CASSPLAGVGTDTQYF
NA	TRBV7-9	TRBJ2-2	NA	TGTGCCAGCAGTTCAGGGACCGGGGAGCTGTTTTTT	CASSSGTGELFF
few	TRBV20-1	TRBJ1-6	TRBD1	TGCAGTACAGTCGGGACAGGGAATAATTCACCCCTCCACTTT	CSTVGTGNNSPLHF
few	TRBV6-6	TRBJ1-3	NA	TGTGCCAGCAGTTACTCGACGGCGCGCTCTGGAAACACCATATATTTT	CASSYSTARSGNTIYF
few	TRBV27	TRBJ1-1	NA	TGTGCCAGCAGTTTATATCAGGGGCTCGCTGAAGCTTTCTTT	CASSLYQGLAEAFF
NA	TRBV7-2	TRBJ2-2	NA	TGTGCCAGCAGCTTGAGGGAGAACACCGGGGAGCTGTTTTTT	CASSLRENTGELFF
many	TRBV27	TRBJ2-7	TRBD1	TGTGCCAGCAGTTCACTGGGACAGGCAAGCTACGAGCAGTACTTC	CASSSLGQASYEQYF
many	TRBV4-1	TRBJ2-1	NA	TGCGCCAGCAGCCAGTTCATGTCAGATGAGCAGTTCTTC	CASSQFMSDEQFF
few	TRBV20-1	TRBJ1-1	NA	TGCAGTGCTAGCAGCAATATGAACACTGAAGCTTTCTTT	CSASSNMNTEAFF
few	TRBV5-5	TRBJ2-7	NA	TGTGCCAGCAGCTTATGGGGGGGGCCCACCTACGAGCAGTACTTC	CASSLWGGPTYEQYF
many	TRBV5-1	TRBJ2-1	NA	TGCGCCAGCACGAGTCGCCCGGTTGGTGACAATGAGCAGTTCTTC	CASTSRPVGDNEQFF
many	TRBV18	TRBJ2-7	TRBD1	TGTGCCAGCTCACAGACAGGGCGGTCCTACGAGCAGTACTTC	CASSQTGRSYEQYF
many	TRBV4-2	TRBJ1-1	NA	TGTGCCAGCAGCCAAGCCATCCGTTCCCCGAACACTGAAGCTTTCTTT	CASSQAIRSPNTEAFF